The entry below describes one T cell receptor beta chain. Per the authors' pipeline: Amplification with reference gene primers provided the estimates of nucleated cell counts. Clones were read by immunoSEQ multiplex PCR, and TCRdb kept only the in-frame ones, dropping some. The V and J calls and the clone size are those of that table, but D and trimming were determined from the DNA. The top ten hold approximately 2% of the sample, which has approximately 260,000 clones, under 90% seen once. J was trimmed by 2 bases and V by 4 bases; bases with no gene match: 9. Per the germline V gene, CDR1 is SGHRS and CDR2 is YFSETQ. This CDR3 region has 16 residues. The data originate from a study of blood T cell repertoires in COVID-19. On the study more broadly: Whether acute or convalescent, the COVID-19 samples came from the United States, Italy and Spain. The analysed material was cDNA or gDNA that came from T cells, B-cell-depleted T cells, or PBMCs.

Input material: peripheral blood. This chain links TRBV5-1 with TRBJ2-3, with 8 bases that match TRBD2. This clonotype originated in a man over 45 with acute or convalescent COVID-19. CDR3 residues: CASSPVLRGVTDTQYF. The DNA of the CDR3 is TGCGCCAGCAGCCCCGTGTTGCGGGGGGTCACAGATACGCAGTATTTT.